This TCR beta chain was identified during a study of blood T cell repertoires in COVID-19. Profiling relied on immunoSEQ multiplex PCR, and the TCRdb table lists in-frame clones only, not all of them. The data contain approximately 300,000 clones, 89% of them singletons. Germline CDR1 reads GTSNPN; CDR2 reads SVGIG (reference sequence). The CDR3 consists of 13 residues. V was clipped by 5 bases and J by 3 bases, with 10 bases between them. This TCR derives from a man between 18 and 35 years old who had recovered from COVID-19. Sequenced sample: peripheral blood. V gene TRBV30 combines with J gene TRBJ2-2; tentatively, D is TRBD1 (5 bases). CDR3 residues: CAWGPGYTGELFF. The CDR3 DNA follows: TGTGCCTGGGGGCCAGGGTACACCGGGGAGCTGTTTTTT.